This is a list of T cell receptor beta chains from one sample in a study of T cells in Graves' hyperthyroidism and ophthalmopathy. Each CDR3 protein gets one entry after TCRdb re-called the multiplex PCR reads with MiXCR. In the table there are about 710,000 distinct CDR3 sequences, about a sixth of which are singletons. Sequencing was performed on blood. The receptors were sampled from a man between 18 and 35 years old with Graves' hyperthyroidism. Each CDR3 is given with its conserved first and last residue. The D gene is left open where the match is weak. Not all rows give a size; the values are once, few, many and, for expanded clones, a class.

>few|TRBJ2-1|-|TRBV7-3
CASSLGGAPSSYNEQFF
TGTGCCAGCAGCTTAGGTGGGGCCCCTAGCTCCTACAATGAGCAGTTCTTC
>many|TRBJ2-1|-|TRBV28
CASVSGRVARDEQFF
TGTGCCAGCGTCTCCGGCAGGGTAGCGAGGGATGAGCAGTTCTTC
>many|TRBJ2-7|-|TRBV28
CASSLPLAPTYEQYF
TGTGCCAGCAGTTTGCCTCTAGCGCCCACCTACGAGCAGTACTTC
>many|TRBJ2-5|-|TRBV28
CASSSPSVQETQYF
TGTGCCAGCAGCTCCCCCAGCGTACAAGAGACCCAGTACTTC
>many|TRBJ1-2|-|TRBV18
CASSPLQDDGYTF
TGTGCCAGCTCACCGTTACAGGACGATGGCTACACCTTC
>many|TRBJ2-1|-|TRBV12-3/TRBV12-4
CASSFGTPYNEQFF
TGTGCCAGCAGTTTCGGGACACCCTACAATGAGCAGTTCTTC
>-|TRBJ2-7|-|TRBV28
CASTSTVYEQYF
TGTGCCAGCACCTCGACAGTCTACGAGCAGTACTTC
>-|TRBJ2-3|TRBD1|TRBV28
CASSTPRGQGRDTQYF
TGTGCCAGCAGTACCCCTAGGGGACAGGGGAGGGATACGCAGTATTTT
>many|TRBJ2-4|-|TRBV11-2
CASSLDGITNIQYF
TGTGCCAGCAGCTTAGATGGAATAACGAACATTCAGTACTTC
>-|TRBJ2-3|-|TRBV19
CASSETASGTDTQYF
TGTGCCAGTAGCGAGACTGCTTCGGGGACAGATACGCAGTATTTT
>-|TRBJ2-6|-|TRBV3-1
CASSRRQTYHSGANVLTF
TGTGCCAGCAGCCGACGACAGACTTACCACTCTGGGGCCAACGTCCTGACTTTC
>-|TRBJ2-3|TRBD2|TRBV29-1
CSVNTGTSFTDTQYF
TGCAGCGTTAATACCGGGACTAGCTTCACAGATACGCAGTATTTT
>many|TRBJ2-7|TRBD1|TRBV27
CASRTGGNEQYF
TGTGCCAGCAGAACAGGGGGCAACGAGCAGTACTTC
>-|TRBJ1-2|TRBD1|TRBV4-3
CASSQDKTGRVGYTF
TGCGCCAGCAGCCAAGATAAGACAGGGAGGGTCGGCTACACCTTC
>few|TRBJ2-1|TRBD2|TRBV7-3
CASSLLAGVLSEQFF
TGTGCCAGCAGCTTGCTAGCGGGAGTCTTGAGTGAGCAGTTCTTC
>many|TRBJ2-1|-|TRBV12-3/TRBV12-4
CASSFRDDEQFF
TGTGCCAGCAGTTTTAGAGACGACGAGCAGTTCTTC
>few|TRBJ1-1|TRBD1|TRBV19
CASSIGTGGLNTEAFF
TGTGCCAGTAGTATAGGGACAGGGGGCTTGAACACTGAAGCTTTCTTT
>-|TRBJ2-7|TRBD2|TRBV9
CASSSTREGYEQYF
TGTGCCAGCAGCTCGACCCGGGAGGGATACGAGCAGTACTTC
>-|TRBJ2-1|-|TRBV9
CASSVQLSPYNEQFF
TGTGCCAGCAGCGTCCAACTGTCCCCCTACAATGAGCAGTTCTTC
>many|TRBJ1-1|-|TRBV18
CASSPQSFEAFF
TGTGCCAGCTCCCCTCAGAGCTTTGAAGCTTTCTTT
>-|TRBJ1-5|-|TRBV3-1
CASSQGLDQPQHF
TGTGCCAGCAGCCAGGGGCTTGATCAGCCCCAGCATTTT
>many|TRBJ2-3|TRBD2|TRBV7-9
CASRLPSGRAADTQYF
TGTGCCAGCAGGTTACCTAGCGGGAGGGCCGCAGATACGCAGTATTTT
>many|TRBJ1-1|TRBD1|TRBV27
CASSNSRQGMNTEAFF
TGTGCCAGCAGTAACTCGAGACAGGGGATGAACACTGAAGCTTTCTTT
>many|TRBJ1-2|-|TRBV28
CASSGVNYGYTF
TGTGCCAGCAGTGGGGTGAACTATGGCTACACCTTC
>-|TRBJ2-1|TRBD2|TRBV5-1
CASSLGLAGNDEQFF
TGCGCCAGCAGCTTGGGACTAGCGGGGAACGATGAGCAGTTCTTC
>-|TRBJ1-1|-|TRBV3-1
CASSQGVDEAFF
TGTGCCAGCAGCCAAGGGGTTGATGAAGCTTTCTTT
>few|TRBJ2-2|-|TRBV20-1
CSARVTGPHRNTGELFF
TGCAGTGCTAGAGTAACAGGGCCTCACCGGAACACCGGGGAGCTGTTTTTT
>many|TRBJ1-5|-|TRBV7-8
CASSIDGSYQPQHF
TGTGCCAGCAGCATCGATGGATCGTATCAGCCCCAGCATTTT
>-|TRBJ1-1|TRBD1|TRBV5-1
CASSFIGGLSTEAFF
TGCGCCAGCAGCTTTATAGGGGGCTTATCCACTGAAGCTTTCTTT
>-|TRBJ1-2|-|TRBV20-1
CSPTPGDYGYTF
TGCAGTCCGACACCAGGCGACTATGGCTACACCTTC
>-|TRBJ1-1|-|TRBV7-2
CASSLAGGQAFF
TGTGCCAGCAGCTTAGCGGGGGGGCAAGCTTTCTTT
>-|TRBJ2-1|-|TRBV5-1
CASSLRGSGEQFF
TGCGCCAGCAGCTTGAGAGGGAGCGGTGAGCAGTTCTTC
>many|TRBJ2-1|-|TRBV6-1
CASSGRAAPYNEQFF
TGTGCCAGCAGTGGACGCGCGGCCCCCTACAATGAGCAGTTCTTC
>few|TRBJ2-7|-|TRBV27
CASRSVGGPNEQYF
TGTGCCAGCAGGTCTGTGGGGGGCCCCAACGAGCAGTACTTC
>many|TRBJ1-1|-|TRBV20-1
CSASPLWGGTEAFF
TGCAGTGCTAGTCCGCTCTGGGGCGGCACTGAAGCTTTCTTT
>few|TRBJ2-7|-|TRBV5-1
CASREHYEQYF
TGCGCCAGCAGGGAACACTACGAGCAGTACTTC
>few|TRBJ2-7|-|TRBV19
CASTGTSRMGHYEQYF
TGTGCCAGTACGGGAACTAGTCGGATGGGGCACTACGAGCAGTACTTC
>many|TRBJ2-7|-|TRBV2
CASSESRFSYEQYF
TGTGCCAGCAGTGAATCCAGGTTCTCCTACGAGCAGTACTTC
>many|TRBJ2-7|-|TRBV28
CASSLRTRGYEQYF
TGTGCCAGCAGTTTAAGGACGCGGGGATACGAGCAGTACTTC
>many|TRBJ1-2|TRBD1|TRBV2
CASSDAQGRDRDEDYGYTF
TGTGCCAGCAGTGACGCACAAGGGAGGGACAGGGATGAAGACTATGGCTACACCTTC
>many|TRBJ2-3|-|TRBV18
CASSPDSRSTYF
TGTGCCAGCTCACCGGACTCTCGGTCAACGTATTTT
>-|TRBJ1-2|-|TRBV28
CASSLSGVWDYGYTF
TGTGCCAGCAGTTTATCAGGGGTATGGGACTATGGCTACACCTTC
>-|TRBJ2-6|-|TRBV7-3
CASSLRGFESSGANVLTF
TGTGCCAGCAGCTTAAGGGGCTTCGAGAGCTCTGGGGCCAACGTCCTGACTTTC
>-|TRBJ2-5|-|TRBV5-1
CASSATPGHPPETQYF
TGCGCCAGCAGCGCTACTCCGGGACATCCCCCGGAGACCCAGTACTTC
>many|TRBJ2-3|TRBD2|TRBV27
CASSFRGDRPDTQYF
TGTGCCAGCAGTTTCCGGGGGGACCGTCCAGATACGCAGTATTTT
>few|TRBJ1-6|TRBD1|TRBV6-1
CASGPDRRYSPLHF
TGTGCCAGCGGCCCGGACAGGAGGTATTCACCCCTCCACTTT
>-|TRBJ1-5|-|TRBV6-1
CASKNYRGTRQHF
TGTGCCAGCAAAAACTACCGGGGTACCCGCCAGCATTTT
>many|TRBJ2-3|-|TRBV28
CASSLLAWRSRTDTQYF
TGTGCCAGCAGTTTATTGGCGTGGCGGTCCCGCACAGATACGCAGTATTTT
>-|TRBJ2-5|-|TRBV24-1
CATSDKATTQYF
TGTGCCACCAGTGACAAAGCTACGACCCAGTACTTC
>-|TRBJ1-2|-|TRBV9
CASSVEDDYGYTF
TGTGCCAGCAGCGTAGAAGATGACTATGGCTACACCTTC
>-|TRBJ1-2|-|TRBV6-1
CASSALVGGLEERSSNYGYTF
TGTGCCAGCAGTGCCCTTGTGGGGGGGTTGGAGGAAAGGTCCTCTAACTATGGCTACACCTTC
>many|TRBJ2-5|TRBD2|TRBV12-3/TRBV12-4
CASSALAIGKTQYF
TGTGCCAGCAGTGCACTAGCGATAGGAAAGACCCAGTACTTC
>many|TRBJ2-7|TRBD2|TRBV25-1
CASSDPSAGTSSEQYF
TGTGCCAGCAGTGACCCATCTGCCGGGACTAGCAGCGAGCAGTACTTC
>few|TRBJ2-5|TRBD2|TRBV7-9
CASSALAGGGETQYF
TGTGCCAGCAGCGCCTTGGCGGGAGGGGGAGAGACCCAGTACTTC
>-|TRBJ1-2|TRBD1|TRBV5-1
CASSPATGFYGYTF
TGCGCCAGCAGCCCTGCGACAGGGTTCTATGGCTACACCTTC
>many|TRBJ2-1|TRBD2|TRBV6-2/TRBV6-3
CASSRPGTSGRGDEQFF
TGTGCCAGCAGCCGTCCCGGGACTAGCGGGAGGGGTGATGAGCAGTTCTTC
>few|TRBJ2-3|TRBD2|TRBV12-3/TRBV12-4
CASSTSGRAVDTQYF
TGTGCCAGCAGCACCAGCGGGAGGGCCGTAGATACGCAGTATTTT
>many|TRBJ2-5|-|TRBV12-3/TRBV12-4
CASSYLLTGKETQYF
TGTGCCAGCAGTTACTTACTTACGGGAAAAGAGACCCAGTACTTC
>many|TRBJ2-1|TRBD1|TRBV11-3
CASSLDRFSNEQFF
TGTGCCAGCAGCTTGGACAGGTTTTCCAATGAGCAGTTCTTC